Listed below are T cell receptor beta chains from one sample, sequenced in a study of blood T cell repertoires in COVID-19. Profiled with immunoSEQ multiplex PCR; TCRdb holds only in-frame clones, not every one. The sample contains hundreds of thousands of clones, approximately 91% of which appear only once. The sample taken for sequencing was peripheral blood. These TCRs come from a woman between 45 and 60 years old with COVID-19, enrolled during active disease. Both conserved end residues are part of each CDR3. A D gene is named only where the DNA matches it firmly. Some rows have no size entry. The others give once, few or many, or a class for an expanded clone.

D	V	J	size	DNA	CDR3
NA	TRBV6-5	TRBJ1-1	NA	TGTGCCACCTCGAGGGAAACGAACACTGAAGCTTTCTTT	CATSRETNTEAFF
TRBD1	TRBV6-2/TRBV6-3	TRBJ2-1	NA	TGTGCCAGCAGCTTGGACAGGACCTCCTACAATGAGCAGTTCTTC	CASSLDRTSYNEQFF
NA	TRBV11-3	TRBJ2-3	few	TGTGCCAGCGGGCGGGGCTCTAGCGCAGGAGATACGCAGTATTTT	CASGRGSSAGDTQYF
NA	TRBV6-2/TRBV6-3	TRBJ2-2	NA	TGTGCCAGCAGTTATGACAGGAGCACCGGGGAGCTGTTTTTT	CASSYDRSTGELFF
NA	TRBV3-1/TRBV3-2	TRBJ2-4	NA	TGTGCCAGCAGCCAAGATTTGGGTAAGCGGAACATTCAGTACTTC	CASSQDLGKRNIQYF
NA	TRBV30	TRBJ1-6	NA	TGTGCCTGGACCAAAGGAAGGGAGAATTCACCCCTCCACTTT	CAWTKGRENSPLHF
TRBD1	TRBV19	TRBJ1-1	NA	TGTGCCAGTAGTCTCAACAGGGGGCGAAGCACTGAAGCTTTCTTT	CASSLNRGRSTEAFF
NA	TRBV28	TRBJ1-2	once	TGTGCCAGCAGTTTAACTCCCGGGGGTGGCTACACCTTC	CASSLTPGGGYTF
TRBD1	TRBV6-5	TRBJ1-2	few	TGTGCCAGCAGATTCCCGGGACAGCAAAGGTACACCTTC	CASRFPGQQRYTF
NA	TRBV2	TRBJ2-2	NA	TGTGCCAGCAGTGTGCTAGGGGAGGCCGGGGAGCTGTTTTTT	CASSVLGEAGELFF
TRBD1	TRBV30	TRBJ2-7	NA	TGTGCCTGGAGTGGTCCCTCGACAGGGCTCTACGAGCAGTACTTC	CAWSGPSTGLYEQYF